The 12 T cell receptor beta chains in this list originate from one sample, sequenced in a study of blood T cell repertoires in COVID-19. The repertoire was sequenced with immunoSEQ multiplex PCR; TCRdb's copy has only in-frame clones and lacks some. The repertoire consists of roughly 200,000 clones, with about 93% occurring once and the leading ten covering 0.5% to 0.6%. Specimen: peripheral blood. The receptors shown here come from a man over 45 with acute or convalescent COVID-19.

The rearrangement links TRBV7-2 to TRBJ2-7; TRBD1 agrees at 9 bases. The ends lost 5 bases at V and 2 bases at J; junction bases unmatched: 4. The germline gives CDR1 SGHTA, CDR2 FQGNSA. This CDR3 has 14 residues. CDR3 sequence (DNA): TGTGCCAGCAGCATCGGGACAGGGCCCTACGAGCAGTACTTC. Its protein is CASSIGTGPYEQYF.

This chain joins TRBV6-6 and TRBJ2-1, with a tentative D call TRBD2 (6 bases). The CDR3 contains 14 residues. V shed 6 bases and J shed 7 bases, with 16 bases lying between them. The germline V gene encodes CDR1 MNHNY and CDR2 SVGAGI (reference sequence). CDR3 coding DNA: TGTGCCAGCAGGACCGCCGGAGGGCTTAATGAGCAGTTCTTC. Translation gives CASRTAGGLNEQFF.

The chain couples TRBV10-2 to TRBJ2-1; 7 nucleotides match TRBD1. J lost 4 bases, V lost 5 bases, and 11 bases had no gene match. Germline V gene lookup returns CDR1 WSHSY and CDR2 SAAADI. This CDR3 is built from 16 residues. Written as DNA, the CDR3 is TGCGCCAGCAGTACGCTACAGGGGTCGGGTTACAATGAGCAGTTCTTC. Its translation: CASSTLQGSGYNEQFF.

The chain joins TRBV4-2 to TRBJ2-7; 8 bases align to TRBD2. J lost 6 bases, V lost 0 bases, and 10 bases had no gene match. In germline, CDR1 is LGHNA, CDR2 YNFKEQ. The CDR3 sequence is 16 residues long. This CDR3 is CASSQESSGGPLEQYF. The CDR3, as DNA: TGTGCCAGCAGCCAAGAATCATCGGGAGGGCCCCTCGAGCAGTACTTC.

This chain uses TRBV7-9 with TRBJ1-4; 7 nucleotides align to TRBD1. CDR3 length: 14 residues. Germline trimming cut 0 bases from V and 6 bases from J; bases unmatched to any gene: 1. Per germline, CDR1 SEHNR and CDR2 FQNEAQ (reference sequence). The chain's CDR3 is CASSLARGDEKLFF. In nucleotides, the CDR3 is TGTGCCAGCAGCTTAGCCAGGGGGGATGAAAAACTGTTTTTT.

The gene calls are TRBV9 and TRBJ1-2; D possibly corresponds to TRBD1 (6 bases). Germline-derived CDR1 and CDR2 are SGDLS and YYNGEE. Trimming removed 4 bases at V and 3 bases at J, with 16 bases between. This CDR3 comprises 15 residues. CDR3 residues: CASSSPGQQYYGYTF. The CDR3 DNA sequence: TGTGCCAGCAGCTCACCGGGACAACAGTACTATGGCTACACCTTC. Full variable domain (rest looked up from reference TRBV9 and TRBJ1-2): DSGVTQTPKHLITATGQRVTLRCSPRSGDLSVYWYQQSLDQGLQFLIQYYNGEERAKGNILERFSAQQFPDLHSELNLSSLELGDSALYFCASSSPGQQYYGYTFGSGTRLTVV.

V is TRBV7-2 and J is TRBJ1-1; D ambiguous. V lost 2 bases, J lost 3 bases, and 7 bases lay in between. Germline-derived CDR1 and CDR2 are SGHTA and FQGNSA. The CDR3 runs to 13 residues. CDR3 DNA sequence: TGTGCCAGCAGCTTATCCGGGGACACTGAAGCTTTCTTT. This encodes CASSLSGDTEAFF.

The genes are TRBV27 and TRBJ2-7, with D hard to call. This CDR3 is 13 amino acids long. V dropped 3 bases and J dropped 3 bases, with 9 bases sitting between them. CDR1 MNHEY and CDR2 SMNVEV come from the germline V gene (reference sequence). The chain's CDR3 is CASSLGFLYEQYF. In DNA, the CDR3 is TGTGCCAGCAGTTTGGGCTTTCTCTACGAGCAGTACTTC.

This clone was counted once. J is TRBJ2-2 and V is TRBV7-6; D possibly corresponds to TRBD1 (6 bases). The germline V gene has CDR1 SGHVS and CDR2 FNYEAQ. Trimming took 4 bases from V and 3 from J, leaving 12 bases between them. There are 15 residues in the CDR3. CDR3 residues: CASSSDRQYTGELFF. For the CDR3, the DNA is TGTGCCAGCAGCTCCGACAGGCAATACACCGGGGAGCTGTTTTTT.

This rearrangement joins TRBV10-2 to TRBJ1-1; 8 bases line up with TRBD1. This CDR3 contains 13 residues. Germline lookup yields CDR1 WSHSY and CDR2 SAAADI. The V gene end was trimmed by 8 bases and the J gene end by 4 bases; junction bases not matched to a gene: 6. CDR3 region: CASGGQGRTEAFF. In DNA form, the CDR3 reads TGCGCCAGCGGAGGACAGGGACGCACTGAAGCTTTCTTT.

J is TRBJ2-5 and V is TRBV3-1 (or the pseudogene TRBV3-2); D perhaps matches TRBD2 (5 bases). V lost 4 bases and J 9 bases, leaving 12 bases between the germline ends. Germline-derived CDR1 and CDR2 are LGHDT and YNNKEL (reference sequence). This CDR3 contains 12 residues. This CDR3 reads CASSPNDGAQYF. CDR3 bases: TGTGCCAGCAGCCCCAACGACGGGGCCCAGTACTTC.

The chain carries TRBV11-2 and TRBJ1-1; no clear D gene. The V end lost 3 bases, the J end lost 1 base, and 9 bases lay between the germline ends. Germline V lookup: CDR1 SGHAT, CDR2 FQNNGV. This CDR3 spans 14 amino acids. The DNA for the CDR3 is TGTGCCAGCAGCTTGAGCGGAGGGAACACTGAAGCTTTCTTT. Translated: CASSLSGGNTEAFF.